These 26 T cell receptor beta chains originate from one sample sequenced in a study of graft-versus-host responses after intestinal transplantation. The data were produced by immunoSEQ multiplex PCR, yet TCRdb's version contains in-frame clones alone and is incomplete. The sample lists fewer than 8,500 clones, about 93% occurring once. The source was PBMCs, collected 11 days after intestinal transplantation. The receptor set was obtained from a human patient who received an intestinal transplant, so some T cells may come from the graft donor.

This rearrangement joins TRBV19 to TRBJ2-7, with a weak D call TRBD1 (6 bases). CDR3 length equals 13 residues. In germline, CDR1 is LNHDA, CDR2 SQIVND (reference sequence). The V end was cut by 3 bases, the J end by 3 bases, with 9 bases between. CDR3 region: CASSMGASYEQYF. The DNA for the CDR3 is TGTGCCAGTAGTATGGGGGCCAGCTACGAGCAGTACTTC. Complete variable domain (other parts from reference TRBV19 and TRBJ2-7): DGGITQSPKYLFRKEGQNVTLSCEQNLNHDAMYWYRQDPGQGLRLIYYSQIVNDFQKGDIAEGYSVSREKKESFPLTVTSAQKNPTAFYLCASSMGASYEQYFGPGTRLTVT.

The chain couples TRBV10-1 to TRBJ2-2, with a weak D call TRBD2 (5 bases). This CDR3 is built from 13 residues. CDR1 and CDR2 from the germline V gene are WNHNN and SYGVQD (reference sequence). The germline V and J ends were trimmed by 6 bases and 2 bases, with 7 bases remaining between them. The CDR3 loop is CASRPGNTGELFF. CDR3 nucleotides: TGCGCCAGCAGACCGGGAAACACCGGGGAGCTGTTTTTT.

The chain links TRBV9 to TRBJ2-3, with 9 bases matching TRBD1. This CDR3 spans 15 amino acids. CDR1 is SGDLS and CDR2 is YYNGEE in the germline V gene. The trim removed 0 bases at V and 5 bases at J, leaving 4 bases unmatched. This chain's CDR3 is CASSVGTGEIDTQYF. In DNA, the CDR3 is TGTGCCAGCAGCGTAGGGACAGGGGAAATAGATACGCAGTATTTT.

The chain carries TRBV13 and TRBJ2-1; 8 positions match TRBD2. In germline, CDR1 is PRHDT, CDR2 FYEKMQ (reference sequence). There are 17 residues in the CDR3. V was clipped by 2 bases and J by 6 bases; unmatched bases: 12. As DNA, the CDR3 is TGTGCCAGCAGCTTAAGGGGCCAGCGGGAGATTGGCAATGAGCAGTTCTTC. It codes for CASSLRGQREIGNEQFF.

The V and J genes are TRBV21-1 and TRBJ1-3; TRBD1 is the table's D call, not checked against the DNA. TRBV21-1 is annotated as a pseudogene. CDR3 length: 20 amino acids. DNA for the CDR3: TGTGCCAGCAGCTCCTCCCTGGGGGGACAGGGGTCGTGCGTCGGAAACACCATATATTTT. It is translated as CASSSSLGGQGSCVGNTIYF.

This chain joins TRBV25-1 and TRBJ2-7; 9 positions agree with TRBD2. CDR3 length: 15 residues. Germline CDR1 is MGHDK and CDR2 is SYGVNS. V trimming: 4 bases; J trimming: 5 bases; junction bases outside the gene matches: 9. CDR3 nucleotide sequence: TGTGCCAGCAGTGGGGGCTCTAGCGGGATTCACGAGCAGTACTTC. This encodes CASSGGSSGIHEQYF.

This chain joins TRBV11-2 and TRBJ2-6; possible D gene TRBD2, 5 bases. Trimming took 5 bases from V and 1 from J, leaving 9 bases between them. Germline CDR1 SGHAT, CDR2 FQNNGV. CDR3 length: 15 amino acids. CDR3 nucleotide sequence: TGTGCCAGCAGCCGTACTAGGTCTGGGGCCAACGTCCTGACTTTC. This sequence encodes CASSRTRSGANVLTF.

CDR3: CATTSGSGNEQFF. In DNA form, the CDR3 reads TGCGCCACCACTAGCGGGAGCGGCAATGAGCAGTTCTTC. The J gene is TRBJ2-1, the V gene TRBV5-1; 11 nucleotides match TRBD2. Trimming took 9 bases from V and 6 from J; bases not matched to a gene: 5. The V gene's germline CDR1 is SGHRS and CDR2 YFSETQ. The CDR3 is 13 residues long.

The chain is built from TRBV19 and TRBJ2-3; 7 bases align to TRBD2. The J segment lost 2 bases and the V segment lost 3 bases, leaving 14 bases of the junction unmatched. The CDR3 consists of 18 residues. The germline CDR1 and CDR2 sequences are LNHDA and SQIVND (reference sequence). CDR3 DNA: TGTGCCAGTAGTATTTTCTTCCCCCTAGCGGACAACACAGATACGCAGTATTTT. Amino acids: CASSIFFPLADNTDTQYF.

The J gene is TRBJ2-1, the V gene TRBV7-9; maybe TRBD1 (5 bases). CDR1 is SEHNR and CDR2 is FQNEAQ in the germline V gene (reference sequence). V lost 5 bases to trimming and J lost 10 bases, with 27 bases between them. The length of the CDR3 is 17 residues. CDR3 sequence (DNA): TGTGCCAGCAGCACAAGCAGGGAAGGGTGGCCTGGTGGGGAGCAGTTCTTC. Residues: CASSTSREGWPGGEQFF.

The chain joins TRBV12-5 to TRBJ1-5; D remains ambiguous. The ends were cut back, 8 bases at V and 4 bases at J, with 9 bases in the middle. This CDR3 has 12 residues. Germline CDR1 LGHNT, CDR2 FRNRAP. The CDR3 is CASSEGNQPQHF. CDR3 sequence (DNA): TGTGCTAGTTCAGAGGGAAATCAGCCCCAGCATTTT.

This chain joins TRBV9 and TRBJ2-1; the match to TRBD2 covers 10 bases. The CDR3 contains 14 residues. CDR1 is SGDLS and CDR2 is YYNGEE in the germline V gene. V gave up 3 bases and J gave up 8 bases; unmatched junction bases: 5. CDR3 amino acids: CASSETSGNDEQFF. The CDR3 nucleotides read TGTGCCAGCAGCGAAACTAGCGGGAATGATGAGCAGTTCTTC.

The CDR3 sequence is CASSSTSVNYEQYF. CDR3 sequence (DNA): TGTGCCAGCAGTTCCACAAGTGTCAACTACGAGCAGTACTTC. The V gene is TRBV28, the J gene TRBJ2-7; no clear D gene. Germline loops: CDR1 MDHEN, CDR2 SYDVKM. The CDR3 sequence is 14 residues long. V was cut by 4 bases and J by 3 bases, with 13 bases left in between.

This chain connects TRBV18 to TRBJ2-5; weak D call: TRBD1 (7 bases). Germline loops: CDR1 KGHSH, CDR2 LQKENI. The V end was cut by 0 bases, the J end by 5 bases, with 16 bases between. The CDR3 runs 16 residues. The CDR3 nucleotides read TGTGCCAGCTCACCACCGGGTGGAGGGGGCGAGGAGACCCAGTACTTC. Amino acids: CASSPPGGGGEETQYF.

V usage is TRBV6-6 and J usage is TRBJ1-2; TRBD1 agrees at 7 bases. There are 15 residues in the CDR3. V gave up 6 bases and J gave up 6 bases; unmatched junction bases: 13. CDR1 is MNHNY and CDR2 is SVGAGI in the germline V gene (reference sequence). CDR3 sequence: CASSPYRGPEDGYTF. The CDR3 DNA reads TGTGCCAGCAGCCCCTACAGGGGTCCAGAGGATGGCTACACCTTC.

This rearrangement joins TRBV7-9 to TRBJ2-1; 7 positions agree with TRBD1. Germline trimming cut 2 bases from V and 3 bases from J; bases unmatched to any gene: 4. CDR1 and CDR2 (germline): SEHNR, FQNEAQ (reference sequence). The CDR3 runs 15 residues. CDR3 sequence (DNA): TGTGCCAGCAGCTTAATCGGGACAGTCTACAATGAGCAGTTCTTC. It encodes CASSLIGTVYNEQFF.

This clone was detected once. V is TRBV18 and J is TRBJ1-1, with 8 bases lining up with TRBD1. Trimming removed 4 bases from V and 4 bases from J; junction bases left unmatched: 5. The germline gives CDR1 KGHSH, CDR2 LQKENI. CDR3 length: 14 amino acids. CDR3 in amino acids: CASSQEDRATEAFF. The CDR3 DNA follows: TGTGCCAGCTCACAAGAGGACAGGGCCACTGAAGCTTTCTTT. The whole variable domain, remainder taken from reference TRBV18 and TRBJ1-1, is NAGVMQNPRHLVRRRGQEARLRCSPMKGHSHVYWYRQLPEEGLKFMVYLQKENIIDESGMPKERFSAEFPKEGPSILRIQQVVRGDSAAYFCASSQEDRATEAFFGQGTRLTVV.

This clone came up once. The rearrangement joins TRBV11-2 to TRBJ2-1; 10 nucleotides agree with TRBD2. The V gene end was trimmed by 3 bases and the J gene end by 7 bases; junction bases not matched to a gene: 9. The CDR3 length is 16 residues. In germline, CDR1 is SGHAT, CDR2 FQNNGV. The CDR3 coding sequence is TGTGCCAGCAGCTTCACCAGCGGGGGGGCCCGGAATGAGCAGTTCTTC. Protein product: CASSFTSGGARNEQFF.

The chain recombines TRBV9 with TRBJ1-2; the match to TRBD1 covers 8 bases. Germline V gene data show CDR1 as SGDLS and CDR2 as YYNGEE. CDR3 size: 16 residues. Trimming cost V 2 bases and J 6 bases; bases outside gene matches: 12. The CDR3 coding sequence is TGTGCCAGCAGCGTCATCCCGCGGACAGGGACGGATGGCTACACCTTC. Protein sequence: CASSVIPRTGTDGYTF.

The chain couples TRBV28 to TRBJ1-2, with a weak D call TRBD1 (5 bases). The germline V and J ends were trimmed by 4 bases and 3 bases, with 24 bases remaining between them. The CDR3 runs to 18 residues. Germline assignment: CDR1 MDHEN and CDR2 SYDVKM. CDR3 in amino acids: CASSSNYYFRVGHYGYTF. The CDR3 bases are TGTGCCAGCAGTTCTAACTATTATTTCAGGGTAGGGCACTATGGCTACACCTTC.

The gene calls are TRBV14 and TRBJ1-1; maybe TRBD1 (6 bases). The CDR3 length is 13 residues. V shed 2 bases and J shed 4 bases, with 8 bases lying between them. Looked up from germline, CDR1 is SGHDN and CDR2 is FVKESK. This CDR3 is CASSQIGGTEAFF. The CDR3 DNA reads TGTGCCAGCAGCCAAATAGGGGGCACTGAAGCTTTCTTT.

The CDR3 DNA is TGTGCCAGCAGCTTAAGAGGCGTAGGGAACACTGAAGCTTTCTTT. The encoded protein is CASSLRGVGNTEAFF. The chain couples TRBV11-2 to TRBJ1-1, with no clear D. V was shortened by 2 bases and J by 1 base, with 11 bases between the two germline ends. Germline V gene data show CDR1 as SGHAT and CDR2 as FQNNGV. The CDR3 has 15 residues.

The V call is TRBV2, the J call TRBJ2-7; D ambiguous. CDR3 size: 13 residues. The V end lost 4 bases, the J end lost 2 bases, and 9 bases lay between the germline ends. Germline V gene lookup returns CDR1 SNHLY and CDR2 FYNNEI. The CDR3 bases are TGTGCCAGCAGTGGGAGCGTTACCTACGAGCAGTACTTC. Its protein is CASSGSVTYEQYF.

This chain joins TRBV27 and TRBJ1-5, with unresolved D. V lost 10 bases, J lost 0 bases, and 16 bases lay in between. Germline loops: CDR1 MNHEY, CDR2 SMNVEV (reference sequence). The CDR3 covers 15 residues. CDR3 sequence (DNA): TGTGCCACCAGCCGCAGAGGTTATAGCAATCAGCCCCAGCATTTT. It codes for CATSRRGYSNQPQHF.

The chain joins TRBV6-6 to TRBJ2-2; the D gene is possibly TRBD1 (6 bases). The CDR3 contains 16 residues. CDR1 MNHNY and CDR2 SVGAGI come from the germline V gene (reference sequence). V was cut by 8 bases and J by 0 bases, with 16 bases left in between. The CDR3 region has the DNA TGTGCCAGCCAGGTTCCGGGACAAGCGAACACCGGGGAGCTGTTTTTT. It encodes CASQVPGQANTGELFF.

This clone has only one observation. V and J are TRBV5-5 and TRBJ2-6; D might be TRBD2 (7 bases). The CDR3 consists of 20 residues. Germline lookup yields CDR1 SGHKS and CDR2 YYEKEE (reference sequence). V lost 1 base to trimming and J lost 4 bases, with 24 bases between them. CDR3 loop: CASSLWAGEGWTAGANVLTF. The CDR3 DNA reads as TGTGCCAGCAGCTTGTGGGCAGGGGAGGGTTGGACTGCGGGGGCCAACGTCCTGACTTTC.